This TCR beta chain was observed in a study of OX40 agonist ivuxolimab in advanced cancers. At the level of the study: Partial responses were seen in three patients, one with hepatocellular carcinoma and two with cutaneous melanoma. The study's findings and limits: Averaged across samples, CD8+ T cells carried more expanded clones than CD4+ did. Within 6 weeks, CD4+ and CD8+ blood T cells expanded clonally at 0.1 to 3.0 mg/kg.

CDR3 length: 15 amino acids. The germline gives CDR1 MNHEY, CDR2 SVGAGI. Trimming at V came to 4 bases and at J to 14 bases, leaving 10 bases not matched to a gene. Repertoires were generated with immunoSEQ multiplex PCR, while TCRdb's copy carries only in-frame clones and drops some. The sample carries tens of thousands of clones, about 91% recorded once. Note on this clone: Its antigen is not identified.

The chain recombines TRBV6-5 with TRBJ1-6; 11 nucleotides line up with TRBD1. The sample here was CD4+ or CD8+ T cells sorted from blood, taken in a trial of the OX40 agonist ivuxolimab. The clonotype was recovered from an adult with an advanced solid tumor such as melanoma, head and neck, liver or kidney cancer. The CDR3 coding sequence is TGTGCCAGCAGTTGGGATTGGACAGGGGGCCGAACCCTCCACTTT. Encoded protein: CASSWDWTGGRTLHF.